This is a list of T cell receptor beta chains from one sample in a study of PD-1 blockade in classical Hodgkin lymphoma. Using immunoSEQ multiplex PCR, the repertoire was profiled, and TCRdb retains in-frame clones only, with some absent. The table has under 100,000 clones, over 90% seen once. This specimen consisted of peripheral blood mononuclear cells (PBMCs), obtained before the second cycle of nivolumab. The receptors stem from a human donor with classical Hodgkin lymphoma. CDR3s include the opening cysteine and the closing phenylalanine or tryptophan. The D gene is left open where the match is weak. Size values are once, few and many counts, or a class for expanded clones, and some rows have none.

NA	TRBV28	TRBJ2-1	TRBD2	19	CASSPPALRLAGAEVEQFF	TGTGCCAGCAGTCCCCCAGCATTAAGGCTAGCGGGGGCCGAGGTTGAGCAGTTCTTC
NA	TRBV6-6	TRBJ2-3	NA	13	CASIGGVTDTQYF	TGTGCCAGCATCGGAGGGGTCACAGATACGCAGTATTTT
NA	TRBV19	TRBJ2-1	NA	14	CASENGGNYNEQFF	TGTGCCAGCGAGAATGGGGGTAATTACAATGAGCAGTTCTTC
NA	TRBV6-6	TRBJ2-5	TRBD2	15	CASSYLAGDVETQYF	TGTGCCAGCAGTTATCTAGCGGGAGACGTAGAGACCCAGTACTTC
NA	TRBV28	TRBJ1-2	NA	14	CASSAPGRDYGYTF	TGTGCCAGCAGCGCTCCGGGACGGGACTATGGCTACACCTTC
NA	TRBV7-9	TRBJ2-7	NA	14	CASSLDGAYYEQYF	TGTGCCAGCAGCTTAGACGGGGCTTACTACGAGCAGTACTTC
NA	TRBV5-4	TRBJ2-7	NA	12	CASSLDRLEQYF	TGTGCCAGCAGCTTGGACAGGCTCGAGCAGTACTTC
NA	TRBV29-1	TRBJ2-5	NA	13	CSVDRGVLETQYF	TGCAGCGTTGATAGGGGAGTGCTAGAGACCCAGTACTTC
NA	TRBV7-9	TRBJ2-2	NA	13	CASSLDTGTELFF	TGTGCCAGCAGCTTAGATACCGGGACAGAGCTGTTTTTT
once	TRBV9	TRBJ2-7	TRBD2	17	CASSARLAGGPRHEQYF	TGTGCCAGCAGCGCGCGACTAGCGGGAGGGCCACGCCACGAGCAGTACTTC
NA	TRBV27	TRBJ1-4	NA	17	CASSPTRRGRKYEKLFF	TGTGCCAGCAGTCCTACCCGGCGGGGGAGGAAATACGAAAAACTGTTTTTT
NA	TRBV28	TRBJ2-7	NA	12	CASRQGSYEQYF	TGTGCCAGCAGGCAGGGTAGCTACGAGCAGTACTTC
once	TRBV4-1	TRBJ2-7	TRBD2	16	CASSQGSTSGLYEQYF	TGCGCCAGCAGCCAAGGATCGACTAGCGGGTTATACGAGCAGTACTTC
NA	TRBV5-4	TRBJ2-1	TRBD2	16	CASSRGTTQHPNEQFF	TGTGCCAGCAGCCGAGGGACTACCCAACACCCCAATGAGCAGTTCTTC
NA	TRBV10-3	TRBJ2-5	NA	17	CAISAPRDQVAEETQYF	TGTGCCATCAGTGCCCCTCGCGATCAGGTAGCGGAAGAGACCCAGTACTTC
NA	TRBV6-5	TRBJ1-2	TRBD1	13	CASSPGTGHGYTF	TGTGCCAGCAGTCCGGGGACAGGTCATGGCTACACCTTC
NA	TRBV5-1	TRBJ2-5	TRBD2	19	CASSLGGSLSGRVQETQYF	TGCGCCAGCAGCTTGGGCGGTAGTCTGAGCGGGAGAGTACAAGAGACCCAGTACTTC
NA	TRBV18	TRBJ1-2	NA	12	CASSLLDGGYTF	TGTGCCAGCTCACTGCTGGACGGTGGCTACACCTTC
NA	TRBV5-1	TRBJ2-7	TRBD1	17	CASSHKMGTGALYEQYF	TGCGCCAGCAGCCACAAAATGGGGACAGGTGCCCTCTACGAGCAGTACTTC
NA	TRBV28	TRBJ1-5	NA	14	CASRPNPRWGNQHF	TGTGCCAGCAGGCCAAACCCTCGCTGGGGAAATCAGCATTTT
NA	TRBV5-1	TRBJ2-2	NA	13	CASSLGVGGELFF	TGCGCCAGCAGCTTGGGAGTGGGCGGGGAGCTGTTTTTT
NA	TRBV27	TRBJ2-5	NA	14	CASSPPWDQEAQYF	TGTGCCAGCAGTCCCCCGTGGGACCAGGAGGCCCAGTACTTC
NA	TRBV6-5	TRBJ1-1	NA	13	CASRAGGRTEAFF	TGTGCCAGCAGGGCTGGGGGCCGGACTGAAGCTTTCTTT
NA	TRBV5-1	TRBJ2-1	TRBD2	15	CASRPQREGLNEQFF	TGCGCCAGCCGGCCACAGCGGGAGGGCCTCAATGAGCAGTTCTTC
once	TRBV5-1	TRBJ2-7	TRBD1	14	CASTSGQAGYEQYF	TGCGCCAGCACCTCCGGACAGGCCGGCTACGAGCAGTACTTC
NA	TRBV30	TRBJ1-1	NA	16	CAWTEPSTGIGAEAFF	TGTGCCTGGACCGAACCCTCTACAGGGATAGGCGCTGAAGCTTTCTTT
few	TRBV4-1	TRBJ1-1	NA	16	CASSPTDHPVDAEAFF	TGCGCCAGCAGCCCGACGGACCATCCCGTGGACGCTGAAGCTTTCTTT
few	TRBV9	TRBJ1-1	NA	13	CASTRGMNTEAFF	TGTGCCAGCACCCGGGGAATGAACACTGAAGCTTTCTTT